The rows below give T cell receptor beta chains drawn from one sample of a study of neurological immune-mediated disorders. A single record per CDR3 protein comes from TCRdb applying MiXCR to the 5' RACE reads. The sample lists more than 30,000 distinct CDR3 sequences, about 12% occurring once. Sequenced: PBMCs. The receptors were sampled from a woman in her thirties or forties in good health. Each CDR3 is given with its conserved first and last residue. Each record gives: J gene, clone size, D gene, V gene, CDR3 protein, CDR3 DNA. D genes are given only for firm matches. Clone size is stated in some rows and not others, as once, few, many or a class when expanded.

j_gene: TRBJ2-7; abundance: many; d_gene: .; v_gene: TRBV10-1; CDR3aa: CASSDRDGGNTYEQYF; CDR3nt: TGCGCCAGCAGCGACCGGGACGGAGGTAATACCTACGAGCAGTACTTC
j_gene: TRBJ2-1; abundance: many; d_gene: TRBD1; v_gene: TRBV29-1; CDR3aa: CSEGQDNEQFF; CDR3nt: TGCAGCGAGGGACAGGACAATGAGCAGTTCTTC
j_gene: TRBJ2-7; abundance: few; d_gene: .; v_gene: TRBV18; CDR3aa: CASSPGPMGEQYF; CDR3nt: TGTGCCAGCTCACCCGGCCCCATGGGCGAGCAGTACTTC
j_gene: TRBJ2-7; abundance: many; d_gene: .; v_gene: TRBV29-1; CDR3aa: CSAHVSSSYEQYF; CDR3nt: TGCAGCGCTCACGTTTCCAGCTCCTACGAGCAGTACTTC
j_gene: TRBJ2-3; abundance: many; d_gene: .; v_gene: TRBV7-8; CDR3aa: CASSLGLTPSTDTQYF; CDR3nt: TGTGCCAGCAGCTTAGGGCTAACGCCGAGCACAGATACGCAGTATTTT
j_gene: TRBJ2-7; abundance: few; d_gene: .; v_gene: TRBV4-3; CDR3aa: CASSQTYGYEQYF; CDR3nt: TGCGCCAGCAGCCAGACCTACGGCTACGAGCAGTACTTC
j_gene: TRBJ2-3; abundance: many; d_gene: TRBD1; v_gene: TRBV7-2; CDR3aa: CASSLRWPGMADRGSHTQYF; CDR3nt: TGTGCCAGCAGCTTAAGGTGGCCCGGGATGGCGGACAGGGGATCACATACGCAGTATTTT
j_gene: TRBJ2-5; abundance: many; d_gene: TRBD1; v_gene: TRBV5-1; CDR3aa: CASSKTYRGPQETQYF; CDR3nt: TGCGCCAGCAGCAAAACCTACAGGGGCCCTCAAGAGACCCAGTACTTC
j_gene: TRBJ1-6; abundance: many; d_gene: .; v_gene: TRBV4-3; CDR3aa: CASSQDSGVRNSPLHF; CDR3nt: TGCGCCAGCAGCCAAGATTCAGGAGTCCGCAATTCACCCCTCCACTTT
j_gene: TRBJ1-5; abundance: many; d_gene: .; v_gene: TRBV18; CDR3aa: CASSPAGYEGNQPQHF; CDR3nt: TGTGCCAGCTCACCAGCAGGGTACGAGGGCAATCAGCCCCAGCATTTT
j_gene: TRBJ1-5; abundance: many; d_gene: TRBD1; v_gene: TRBV6-2/TRBV6-3; CDR3aa: CASSYSSRGRSQPQHF; CDR3nt: TGTGCCAGCAGTTACTCGAGTAGGGGGCGGTCTCAGCCCCAGCATTTT
j_gene: TRBJ2-1; abundance: many; d_gene: TRBD2; v_gene: TRBV7-2; CDR3aa: CASSSLAGGVGEQFF; CDR3nt: TGTGCCAGCAGCTCTCTAGCGGGGGGGGTCGGGGAGCAGTTCTTC
j_gene: TRBJ2-7; abundance: many; d_gene: .; v_gene: TRBV15; CDR3aa: CATSRILNPYGRYPYEQYF; CDR3nt: TGTGCCACCAGCAGAATTCTTAACCCCTATGGGAGGTATCCCTACGAGCAGTACTTC
j_gene: TRBJ1-1; abundance: many; d_gene: .; v_gene: TRBV6-5; CDR3aa: CASSYKTAAFF; CDR3nt: TGTGCCAGCAGTTACAAAACAGCGGCTTTCTTT
j_gene: TRBJ2-1; abundance: many; d_gene: .; v_gene: TRBV5-5; CDR3aa: CASSLTTISEQFF; CDR3nt: TGTGCCAGCAGCTTGACAACCATCAGTGAGCAGTTCTTC
j_gene: TRBJ2-3; abundance: .; d_gene: .; v_gene: TRBV5-1; CDR3aa: CASSLVPAAATDTQYF; CDR3nt: TGCGCCAGCAGCTTGGTCCCAGCGGCCGCCACAGATACGCAGTATTTT